This is a list of T cell receptor beta chains from one sample in a study of identical twins. TCRdb ran MiXCR on the 5' RACE reads and lists one entry per CDR3 protein. This repertoire shows 520,000 or so distinct CDR3 sequences, 20% to 25% found once; its top ten account for 0.75% to 0.95%. These data also featured in a second study, about T cells expressing NK-cell markers.

Source material: CD4+ T cells sorted from blood. Receptors originate from a woman in her late teens or twenties in good health. The CDR3 runs from the conserved cysteine through the conserved F or W. The order of the fields is CDR3 length, clone size, J gene, V gene, D gene, CDR3 protein, CDR3 DNA. A D gene is named only where the DNA matches it firmly. Expanded clones are given a class, and other clones once, few, many or no size at all.

13 | - | TRBJ2-3 | TRBV7-2 | - | CASSPRYGDTQYF | TGTGCCAGCAGCCCCCGTTACGGAGATACGCAGTATTTT
14 | - | TRBJ1-3 | TRBV3-1 | - | CASSQGTIGNTIYF | TGTGCCAGCAGCCAAGGGACAATCGGAAACACCATATATTTT
15 | few | TRBJ2-7 | TRBV10-2 | TRBD2 | CASSQSGAGGQAQYF | TGCGCCAGCAGTCAGTCAGGAGCGGGAGGTCAAGCGCAGTACTTC
16 | few | TRBJ1-2 | TRBV20-1 | - | CSAPPEGVGWDYGYTF | TGCAGTGCTCCGCCAGAGGGAGTGGGGTGGGACTATGGCTACACCTTC
14 | - | TRBJ2-1 | TRBV12-3/TRBV12-4 | - | CASSPASRYNEQFF | TGTGCCAGCAGCCCCGCGAGCCGATACAATGAGCAGTTCTTC
15 | few | TRBJ2-1 | TRBV9 | - | CASSGYSGRYNEQFF | TGTGCCAGCAGCGGCTATAGCGGAAGATACAATGAGCAGTTCTTC
17 | - | TRBJ2-2 | TRBV12-3/TRBV12-4 | TRBD2 | CASSPPQREKGTGELFF | TGTGCCAGCAGTCCCCCCCAGCGGGAGAAGGGAACCGGGGAGCTGTTTTTT
15 | few | TRBJ2-3 | TRBV27 | - | CASSLSAGLTDTQYF | TGTGCCAGCAGTTTATCGGCGGGCCTCACAGATACGCAGTATTTT
14 | - | TRBJ2-6 | TRBV12-3/TRBV12-4 | - | CASSLRTGANVLTF | TGTGCCAGCAGTTTGAGGACAGGGGCCAACGTCCTGACTTTC
13 | - | TRBJ1-6 | TRBV10-3 | - | CAIRNRDNSPLHF | TGTGCCATCAGAAATAGGGACAATTCACCCCTCCACTTT
12 | - | TRBJ2-2 | TRBV20-1 | - | CSARQHTGELFF | TGCAGTGCTAGACAGCACACCGGGGAGCTGTTTTTT
16 | - | TRBJ2-7 | TRBV20-1 | - | CSARRLMGGDSYEQYF | TGCAGTGCTAGACGTCTTATGGGGGGAGACTCCTACGAGCAGTACTTC
15 | - | TRBJ2-7 | TRBV29-1 | - | CSVGSSGSIIYEQYF | TGCAGCGTGGGAAGTAGTGGGAGCATTATCTACGAGCAGTACTTC
17 | few | TRBJ2-2 | TRBV11-3 | TRBD2 | CASSFQTGLAGAGELFF | TGTGCCAGCAGCTTTCAGACAGGACTAGCGGGAGCCGGGGAGCTGTTTTTT
16 | once | TRBJ2-1 | TRBV5-1 | - | CASSLAAQAEYNEQFF | TGCGCCAGCAGCTTGGCCGCGCAGGCGGAATACAATGAGCAGTTCTTC
14 | - | TRBJ1-2 | TRBV7-2 | - | CASSLVAGRRGYTF | TGTGCCAGCAGCTTAGTTGCAGGCCGGCGGGGCTACACCTTC
13 | - | TRBJ2-3 | TRBV6-6 | - | CASGDYIGDTQYF | TGTGCCAGCGGCGACTACATAGGAGATACGCAGTATTTT
14 | - | TRBJ2-7 | TRBV7-2 | - | CASSSGHSGLEQYF | TGTGCCAGCAGCTCCGGACACTCGGGGCTCGAGCAGTACTTC
15 | - | TRBJ2-3 | TRBV7-6 | - | CASSLVLDFTDTQYF | TGTGCCAGCAGCTTAGTTTTGGACTTCACAGATACGCAGTATTTT
16 | - | TRBJ2-7 | TRBV15 | - | CATSRGRRVSSYEQYF | TGTGCCACCAGCAGAGGCCGGAGAGTTAGCTCCTACGAGCAGTACTTC
16 | few | TRBJ2-5 | TRBV7-3 | TRBD2 | CASSPGLAGGFETQYF | TGTGCCAGCAGCCCCGGACTAGCGGGGGGGTTTGAGACCCAGTACTTC
13 | many | TRBJ2-3 | TRBV20-1 | TRBD2 | CSALAGGTDTQYF | TGCAGTGCCCTAGCGGGGGGGACAGATACGCAGTATTTT
15 | few | TRBJ1-5 | TRBV20-1 | - | CSALGREGGNQPQHF | TGCAGTGCTCTCGGACGGGAGGGTGGCAATCAGCCCCAGCATTTT
15 | few | TRBJ1-2 | TRBV12-3/TRBV12-4 | - | CASSLDNREKDGYTF | TGTGCCAGCAGTTTAGATAACAGGGAAAAGGATGGCTACACCTTC
12 | - | TRBJ2-1 | TRBV11-3 | - | CASSPRSGEQFF | TGTGCCAGCAGCCCGAGATCCGGTGAGCAGTTCTTC
17 | - | TRBJ2-1 | TRBV3-1 | TRBD2 | CASSQEGGPLAYNEQFF | TGTGCCAGCAGCCAAGAGGGAGGGCCACTAGCCTACAATGAGCAGTTCTTC
15 | few | TRBJ2-7 | TRBV6-5 | TRBD2 | CASSYSWTSPSEQYF | TGTGCCAGCAGTTACTCTTGGACTAGCCCCAGCGAGCAGTACTTC
13 | - | TRBJ1-1 | TRBV20-1 | - | CSARAQPNTEAFF | TGCAGTGCTAGAGCCCAACCGAACACTGAAGCTTTCTTT
13 | few | TRBJ1-1 | TRBV12-3/TRBV12-4 | - | CASTWGENTEAFF | TGTGCCAGCACCTGGGGGGAGAACACTGAAGCTTTCTTT
13 | few | TRBJ1-5 | TRBV29-1 | - | CSARGGLNQPQHF | TGCAGCGCGCGAGGGGGGCTCAATCAGCCCCAGCATTTT
13 | few | TRBJ2-7 | TRBV10-3 | TRBD2 | CAVGTSGYYEQYF | TGTGCCGTCGGCACTAGCGGTTACTACGAGCAGTACTTC
15 | many | TRBJ2-1 | TRBV6-2/TRBV6-3 | - | CASSQLAPSYNEQFF | TGTGCCAGCAGTCAGCTAGCGCCCTCCTACAATGAGCAGTTCTTC
14 | few | TRBJ2-5 | TRBV12-3/TRBV12-4 | - | CASTLGSLPGDQYF | TGTGCCAGCACCCTAGGGAGTCTCCCAGGCGACCAGTACTTC
16 | many | TRBJ2-1 | TRBV24-1 | TRBD2 | CATSDFGAGEKNEQFF | TGTGCCACCAGTGATTTCGGCGCGGGAGAGAAGAATGAGCAGTTCTTC
13 | - | TRBJ2-3 | TRBV20-1 | - | CSARVEVTDTQYF | TGCAGTGCTAGAGTAGAAGTCACAGATACGCAGTATTTT
13 | few | TRBJ2-1 | TRBV12-3/TRBV12-4 | - | CASSLTAVNEQFF | TGTGCCAGCAGTTTAACAGCAGTCAATGAGCAGTTCTTC
14 | - | TRBJ1-5 | TRBV6-1 | - | CASSEGSAGQPQHF | TGTGCCAGCAGTGAAGGATCAGCAGGGCAGCCCCAGCATTTT
18 | few | TRBJ2-2 | TRBV6-1 | TRBD2 | CASGPGLAGFPGIGELFF | TGTGCCAGCGGACCCGGACTAGCGGGATTCCCGGGGATCGGGGAGCTGTTTTTT
13 | many | TRBJ1-1 | TRBV6-5 | - | CASSYDRYTEAFF | TGTGCCAGCAGTTACGACAGATACACTGAAGCTTTCTTT
18 | - | TRBJ2-3 | TRBV11-2 | TRBD2 | CASRLHRTSGASTDTQYF | TGTGCCAGCAGACTACACCGGACTAGCGGGGCTAGCACAGATACGCAGTATTTT
13 | few | TRBJ2-7 | TRBV2 | - | CASRPDSNYEQYF | TGTGCCAGCAGGCCAGACTCCAACTACGAGCAGTACTTC
11 | many | TRBJ2-1 | TRBV9 | - | CASSVSEPPFF | TGTGCCAGCAGCGTGTCGGAACCCCCGTTCTTC